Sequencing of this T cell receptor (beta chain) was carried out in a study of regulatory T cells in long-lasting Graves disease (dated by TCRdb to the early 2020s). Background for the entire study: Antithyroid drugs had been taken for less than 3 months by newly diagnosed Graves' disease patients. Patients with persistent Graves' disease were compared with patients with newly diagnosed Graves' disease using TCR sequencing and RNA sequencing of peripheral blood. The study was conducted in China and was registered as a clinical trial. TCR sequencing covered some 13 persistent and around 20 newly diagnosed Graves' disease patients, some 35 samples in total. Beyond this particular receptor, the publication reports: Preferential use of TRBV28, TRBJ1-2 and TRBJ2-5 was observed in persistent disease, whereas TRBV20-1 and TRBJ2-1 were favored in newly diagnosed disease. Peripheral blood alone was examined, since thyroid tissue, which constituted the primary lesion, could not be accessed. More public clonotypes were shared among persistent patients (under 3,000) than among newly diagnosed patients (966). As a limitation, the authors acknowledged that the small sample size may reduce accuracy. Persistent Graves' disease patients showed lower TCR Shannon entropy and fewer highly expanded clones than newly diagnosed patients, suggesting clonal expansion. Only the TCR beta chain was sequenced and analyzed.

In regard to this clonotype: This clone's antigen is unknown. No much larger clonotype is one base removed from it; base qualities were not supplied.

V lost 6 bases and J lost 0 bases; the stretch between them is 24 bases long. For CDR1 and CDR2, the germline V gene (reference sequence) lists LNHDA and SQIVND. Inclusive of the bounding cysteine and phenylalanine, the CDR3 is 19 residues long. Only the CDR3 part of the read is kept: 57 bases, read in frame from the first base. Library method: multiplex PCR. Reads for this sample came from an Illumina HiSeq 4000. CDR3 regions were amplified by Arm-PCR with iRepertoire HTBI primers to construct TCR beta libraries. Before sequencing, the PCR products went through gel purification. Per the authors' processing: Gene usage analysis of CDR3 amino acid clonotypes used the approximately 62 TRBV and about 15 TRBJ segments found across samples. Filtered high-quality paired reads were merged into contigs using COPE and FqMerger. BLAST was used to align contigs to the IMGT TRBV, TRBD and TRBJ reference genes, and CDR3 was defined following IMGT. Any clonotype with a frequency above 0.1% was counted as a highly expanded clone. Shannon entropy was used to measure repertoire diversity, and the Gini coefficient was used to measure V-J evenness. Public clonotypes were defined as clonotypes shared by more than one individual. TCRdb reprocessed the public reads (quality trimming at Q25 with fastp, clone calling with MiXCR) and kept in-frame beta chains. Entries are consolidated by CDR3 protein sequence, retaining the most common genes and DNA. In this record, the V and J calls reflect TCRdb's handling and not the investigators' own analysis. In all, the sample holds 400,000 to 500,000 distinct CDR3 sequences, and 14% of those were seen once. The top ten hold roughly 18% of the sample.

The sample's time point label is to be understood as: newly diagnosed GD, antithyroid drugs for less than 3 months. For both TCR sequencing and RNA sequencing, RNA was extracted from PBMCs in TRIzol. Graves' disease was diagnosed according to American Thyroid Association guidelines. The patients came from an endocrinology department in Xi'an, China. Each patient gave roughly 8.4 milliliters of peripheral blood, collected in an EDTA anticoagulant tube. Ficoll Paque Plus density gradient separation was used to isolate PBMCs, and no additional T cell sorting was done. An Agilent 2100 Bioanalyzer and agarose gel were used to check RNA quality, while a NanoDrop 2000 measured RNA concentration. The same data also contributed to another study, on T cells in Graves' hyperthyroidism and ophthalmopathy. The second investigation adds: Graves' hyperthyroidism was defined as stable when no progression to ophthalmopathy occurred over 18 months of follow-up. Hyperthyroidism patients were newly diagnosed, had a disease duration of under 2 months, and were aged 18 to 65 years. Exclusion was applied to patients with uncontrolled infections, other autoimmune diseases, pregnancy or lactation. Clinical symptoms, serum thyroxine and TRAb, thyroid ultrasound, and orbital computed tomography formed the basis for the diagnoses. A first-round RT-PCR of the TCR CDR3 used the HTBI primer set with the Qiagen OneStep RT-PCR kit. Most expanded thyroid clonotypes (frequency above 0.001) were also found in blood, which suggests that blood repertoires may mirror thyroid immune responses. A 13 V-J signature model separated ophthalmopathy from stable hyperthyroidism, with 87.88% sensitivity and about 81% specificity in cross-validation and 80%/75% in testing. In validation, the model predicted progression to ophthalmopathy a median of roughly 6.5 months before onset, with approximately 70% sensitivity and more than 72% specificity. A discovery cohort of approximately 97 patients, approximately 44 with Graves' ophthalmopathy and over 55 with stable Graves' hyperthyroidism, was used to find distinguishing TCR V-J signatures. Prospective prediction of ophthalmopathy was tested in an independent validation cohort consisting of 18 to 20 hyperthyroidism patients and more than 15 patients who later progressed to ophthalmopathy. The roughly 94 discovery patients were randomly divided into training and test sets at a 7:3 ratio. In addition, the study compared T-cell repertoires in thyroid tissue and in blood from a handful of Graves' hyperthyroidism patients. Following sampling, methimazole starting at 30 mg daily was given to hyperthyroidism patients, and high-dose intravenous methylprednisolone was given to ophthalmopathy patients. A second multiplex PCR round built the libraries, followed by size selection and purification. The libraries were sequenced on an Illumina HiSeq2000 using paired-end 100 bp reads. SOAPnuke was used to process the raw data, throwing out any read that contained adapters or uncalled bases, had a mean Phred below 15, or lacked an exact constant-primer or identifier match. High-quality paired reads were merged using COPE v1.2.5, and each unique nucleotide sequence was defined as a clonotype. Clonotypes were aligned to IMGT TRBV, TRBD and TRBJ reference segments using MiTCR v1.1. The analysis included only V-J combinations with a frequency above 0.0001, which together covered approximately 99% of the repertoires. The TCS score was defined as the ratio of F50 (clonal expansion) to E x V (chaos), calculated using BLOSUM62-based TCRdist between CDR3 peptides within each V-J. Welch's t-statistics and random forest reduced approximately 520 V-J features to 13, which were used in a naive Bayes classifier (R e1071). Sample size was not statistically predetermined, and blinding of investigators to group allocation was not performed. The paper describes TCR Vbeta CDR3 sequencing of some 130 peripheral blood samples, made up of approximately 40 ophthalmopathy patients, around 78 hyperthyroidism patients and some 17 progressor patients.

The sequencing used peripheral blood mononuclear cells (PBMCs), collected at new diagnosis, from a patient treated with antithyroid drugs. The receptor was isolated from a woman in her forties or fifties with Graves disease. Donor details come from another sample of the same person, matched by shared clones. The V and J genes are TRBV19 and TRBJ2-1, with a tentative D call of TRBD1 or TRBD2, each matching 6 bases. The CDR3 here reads CASSIIGGLGQSSYNEQFF. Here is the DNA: TGTGCCAGTAGCATAATCGGGGGCCTAGGACAGAGCTCCTACAATGAGCAGTTCTTC.